Below are 28 T cell receptor beta chains sequenced from a single sample in a study of T cells in localized non-small cell lung cancer. Using immunoSEQ multiplex PCR, the repertoire was profiled, and TCRdb retains in-frame clones only, with some absent. The table includes 2,000 to 3,000 clones, 24% detected once. This sample comprised normal lung tissue next to the tumor, obtained before any cancer treatment. These receptors originate from a female donor with stage II lung adenocarcinoma.

This clone occurred a few times. CDR3 sequence (DNA): TGTGCCAGCAGCTTAAACACCAGGGCTCTCGACGAGCAGTACTTC. Its protein product is CASSLNTRALDEQYF. The J gene is TRBJ2-7, the V gene TRBV7-5; no check of the table's D call, TRBD1, against the DNA was made. TRBV7-5 is listed as a pseudogene. The length of the CDR3 is 15 residues.

This sequence joins TRBV19 and TRBJ1-1; D is perhaps TRBD1 (5 bases). Deletions cut 5 bases from V and 5 bases from J, with 15 bases between. The CDR3 covers 14 residues. CDR1 is LNHDA and CDR2 is SQIVND in the germline V gene (reference sequence). The CDR3 nucleotides read TGTGCCAGTAGTCCCGGTAGGGACTCAACTGAAGCTTTCTTT. The encoded protein is CASSPGRDSTEAFF.

Only a few counts were recorded for this clone. The chain combines TRBV15 with TRBJ2-5; D is unresolved. There are 15 residues in the CDR3. In germline, CDR1 is LNHNV, CDR2 YYDKDF (reference sequence). Trimming removed 0 bases from V and 1 base from J, with 9 bases in between. The CDR3 here is CATSRDPGFQETQYF. CDR3 sequence (DNA): TGTGCCACCAGCAGAGATCCAGGATTCCAAGAGACCCAGTACTTC.

The gene calls are TRBV29-1 and TRBJ2-5; 7 nucleotides line up with TRBD1. CDR1 and CDR2 from the germline V gene are SQVTM and ANQGSEA. Trimming at V came to 6 bases and at J to 6 bases, leaving 13 bases not matched to a gene. CDR3 length: 14 residues. Here the CDR3 reads CSVSGTDAKKTQYF. CDR3 nucleotide sequence: TGCAGCGTCTCCGGGACAGACGCCAAGAAGACCCAGTACTTC.

Relative to its sample, this clone is large (0.1 to 1%). The chain carries TRBV9 and TRBJ2-7; D is uncertain. Trimming cost V 5 bases and J 4 bases, with 13 bases left between them. The CDR3 has 13 amino acids. Germline-derived CDR1 and CDR2 are SGDLS and YYNGEE. As DNA, the CDR3 is TGTGCCAGCAGGGTATTTGGGGTTTACGAGCAGTACTTC. Protein product: CASRVFGVYEQYF.

V is TRBV27 and J is TRBJ2-6; D is unresolved. CDR1 is MNHEY, CDR2 SMNVEV, per germline (reference sequence). This CDR3 region has 16 residues. Trimming shortened V by 6 bases and J by 5 bases, and 17 bases separated the two germline ends. CDR3 nucleotide sequence: TGTGCCAGCAGATCCGTCTCAGGTGGAAGGGCCAACGTCCTGACTTTC. Translated, it gives CASRSVSGGRANVLTF.

In this sample, this clone is medium-sized. The rearrangement links TRBV11-3 to TRBJ2-7; 7 bases are shared with TRBD2. Trimming took 3 bases from V and 1 from J; bases not matched to a gene: 6. The CDR3 is made up of 15 amino acids. Germline values: CDR1 SGHNT, CDR2 YENEEA. The chain's CDR3 is CASSLDAGGSYEQYF. For the CDR3, the DNA is TGTGCCAGCAGCTTGGACGCCGGGGGGTCCTACGAGCAGTACTTC.

By proportion, this clone is large (0.1 to 1%). The chain couples TRBV11-3 to TRBJ1-1; TRBD1 agrees at 10 bases. The CDR3 contains 18 residues. The V and J ends lost 3 bases and 1 base, in that order; junction bases with no gene match: 11. CDR1 and CDR2 from the germline V gene are SGHNT and YENEEA. The CDR3 loop is CASSLGGTGVGWNTEAFF. The CDR3, as DNA: TGTGCCAGCAGCTTGGGAGGGACAGGGGTCGGGTGGAACACTGAAGCTTTCTTT.

This clone was seen more than once but under ten times. This chain links TRBV6-8 with TRBJ1-2; 9 bases agree with TRBD1. The CDR3 has 17 residues. Germline-derived CDR1 and CDR2 are MNHGY and SAAAGT. V was clipped by 4 bases and J by 0 bases; unmatched bases: 9. The CDR3 region is CASSLRGTGTTNYGYTF. The CDR3 nucleotides read TGTGCCAGCAGTTTAAGAGGGACAGGGACGACTAACTATGGCTACACCTTC.

V usage is TRBV12-2 and J usage is TRBJ1-4. TRBV12-2 is shown as a pseudogene. This CDR3 comprises 16 residues. The CDR3 spells CASRLGSGPTNEKLFF. The CDR3 DNA sequence: TGTGCAAGTCGCTTAGGATCCGGACCAACTAATGAAAAACTGTTTTTT.

This rearrangement joins TRBV19 to TRBJ1-2; D gene unclear. Trimming took 7 bases from V and 4 from J, leaving 16 bases between them. Germline V gene lookup returns CDR1 LNHDA and CDR2 SQIVND (reference sequence). This CDR3 spans 14 amino acids. This CDR3 reads CASNSPGLSYGYTF. DNA of the CDR3: TGTGCCAGTAATTCACCCGGCCTTTCCTATGGCTACACCTTC.

The rearrangement joins TRBV30 to TRBJ1-2; D possibly corresponds to TRBD1 (5 bases). Germline values: CDR1 GTSNPN, CDR2 SVGIG (reference sequence). The CDR3 loop spans 16 amino acids. With 5 bases removed from V and 6 bases from J, the gap between germline ends came to 25 bases. The CDR3 DNA is TGTGCCTGGGTTGATCTCCGGGACCCCTTTGGCCATGGCTACACCTTC. Its protein is CAWVDLRDPFGHGYTF.

This chain uses TRBV30 with TRBJ1-3; D not certain. V lost 4 bases and J lost 4, with 8 bases in between. CDR3 size: 12 residues. From germline, CDR1 is GTSNPN and CDR2 SVGIG (reference sequence). The CDR3 bases are TGTGCCTGGAAGCGAGCAGGAAACACCATATATTTT. Translation: CAWKRAGNTIYF.

The chain uses TRBV6-8 and TRBJ2-5; weak D call: TRBD2 (7 bases). Germline CDR1 MNHGY, CDR2 SAAAGT. V was cut by 5 bases and J by 5 bases, with 18 bases left in between. This CDR3 comprises 15 residues. In DNA, the CDR3 is TGTGCCAGCAGTGAGATGGGGGGGGGCCGGGAGACCCAGTACTTC. This sequence encodes CASSEMGGGRETQYF.

This clone was counted only a few times. The rearrangement links TRBV29-1 to TRBJ2-7, with D tentatively TRBD2 (6 bases). Germline-derived CDR1 and CDR2 are SQVTM and ANQGSEA. There are 16 residues in the CDR3. CDR3 nucleotide sequence: TGCACCCTCAGGTGGGGCGGGACTCCCAGACGGTACGAGCAGTACTTC. It codes for CTLRWGGTPRRYEQYF.

The chain recombines TRBV11-3 with TRBJ1-1; D is unclear. Germline CDR1 SGHNT, CDR2 YENEEA. The CDR3 has 14 residues. Trimming took off 0 bases at V and 4 bases at J, with 9 bases between the two ends. Written as DNA, the CDR3 is TGTGCCAGCAGCTTAGAAAGGTCGACCACTGAAGCTTTCTTT. Amino acids: CASSLERSTTEAFF.

This sequence joins TRBV4-1 and TRBJ1-5, with 7 bases aligning to TRBD1. The J segment lost 6 bases and the V segment lost 1 base, leaving 15 bases of the junction unmatched. The CDR3 consists of 18 residues. Germline values: CDR1 MGHRA, CDR2 YSYEKL. CDR3 protein: CASSQGGRGKIAAQPQHF. CDR3 in DNA: TGCGCCAGCAGCCAAGGCGGCAGGGGGAAAATAGCGGCTCAGCCCCAGCATTTT.

The chain uses TRBV10-2 and TRBJ2-1, with TRBD1 matching 8 bases. Germline-derived CDR1 and CDR2 are WSHSY and SAAADI. The CDR3 extends over 17 amino acids. The junction had 8 bases not matched to a gene; V was cut back by 0 bases and J by 4 bases. The CDR3 protein is CASSESLPGQAYNEQFF. CDR3 DNA: TGCGCCAGCAGTGAGTCCCTTCCGGGACAGGCTTACAATGAGCAGTTCTTC.

The chain recombines TRBV11-3 with TRBJ1-2; D call uncertain. V lost 3 bases to trimming and J lost 0 bases, with 11 bases between them. The CDR3 runs 15 residues. The germline V gene has CDR1 SGHNT and CDR2 YENEEA. The DNA of the CDR3 is TGTGCCAGCAGCTTGAATGCCGTTTCTAACTATGGCTACACCTTC. It codes for CASSLNAVSNYGYTF.

The rearrangement links TRBV11-3 to TRBJ1-2; D not certain. The V end lost 7 bases, the J end lost 6 bases, and 21 bases lay between the germline ends. This CDR3 has 15 residues. Germline V CDR1 and CDR2: SGHNT, YENEEA. CDR3 loop: CASTMRRTSGNGYTF. The DNA for the CDR3 is TGTGCCAGCACCATGAGAAGGACTTCGGGGAATGGCTACACCTTC.

In its sample, this clone is large. The chain recombines TRBV11-3 with TRBJ2-2; TRBD2 matches at 12 bases. This CDR3 contains 17 residues. J gave up 3 bases and V 4 bases, and 6 bases lay outside the gene matches. The V gene's germline CDR1 is SGHNT and CDR2 YENEEA. The CDR3 region is CASSSEGLAGDTGELFF. The CDR3 region has the DNA TGTGCCAGCAGCTCCGAGGGACTAGCGGGTGACACCGGGGAGCTGTTTTTT. Filled out from reference TRBV11-3 and TRBJ2-2, the complete variable domain reads EAGVVQSPRYKIIEKKQPVAFWCNPISGHNTLYWYLQNLGQGPELLIRYENEEAVDDSQLPKDRFSAERLKGVDSTLKIQPAELGDSAVYLCASSSEGLAGDTGELFFGEGSRLTVL.

As DNA, the CDR3 is TGTGCCAGCCGTCGAGGGGGGTCCCCCTACGAGCAGTACTTC. Encoded protein: CASRRGGSPYEQYF. The rearrangement uses TRBV7-5 and TRBJ2-7. TRBV7-5 is flagged as a pseudogene. The CDR3 spans 14 residues.

The chain links TRBV19 to TRBJ2-5; D gene ambiguous. V lost 3 bases to trimming and J lost 2 bases, with 13 bases between them. Looked up from germline, CDR1 is LNHDA and CDR2 is SQIVND (reference sequence). The CDR3 runs 15 residues. The CDR3 protein is CASSIALRPQETQYF. CDR3 nucleotides: TGTGCCAGTAGTATCGCACTGCGGCCACAAGAGACCCAGTACTTC.

CDR3 in amino acids: CASSIGWYSPLHF. The CDR3 DNA sequence: TGTGCCAGTAGTATTGGGTGGTATTCACCCCTCCACTTT. The chain couples TRBV19 to TRBJ1-6; D gene uncertain. CDR1 and CDR2 from the germline V gene are LNHDA and SQIVND (reference sequence). V was cut by 3 bases and J by 8 bases, with 8 bases left in between. The CDR3 length is 13 residues.

This clone has a handful of counts. V usage is TRBV6-8 and J usage is TRBJ1-5, with D possibly TRBD1 on 6 matching bases. The V end was cut by 0 bases, the J end by 3 bases, with 15 bases between. This CDR3 has 17 amino acids. Germline CDR1 and CDR2: MNHGY and SAAAGT. For the CDR3, the DNA is TGTGCCAGCAGTTACTCCTCCCCCGGGGGCTACAATCAGCCCCAGCATTTT. It codes for CASSYSSPGGYNQPQHF.

This clone qualifies as medium-sized. The chain carries TRBV11-3 and TRBJ1-2; D is uncertain. The length of the CDR3 is 14 residues. Germline values: CDR1 SGHNT, CDR2 YENEEA. The V end was cut by 0 bases, the J end by 8 bases, with 13 bases between. DNA of the CDR3: TGTGCCAGCAGCTTAGATCACGGGCATTGGGGCTACACCTTC. Translation gives CASSLDHGHWGYTF.

The V call is TRBV14, the J call TRBJ2-3; 7 bases are a match to TRBD2. This CDR3 region has 14 residues. Germline V gives CDR1 SGHDN, CDR2 FVKESK. V was pared by 0 bases and J by 3 bases, with 0 bases of the junction left unmatched. CDR3 amino acids: CASSQDGGTDTQYF. DNA of the CDR3: TGTGCCAGCAGCCAAGACGGGGGGACAGATACGCAGTATTTT. The full variable domain, rest sourced from reference TRBV14 and TRBJ2-3, is EAGVTQFPSHSVIEKGQTVTLRCDPISGHDNLYWYRRVMGKEIKFLLHFVKESKQDESGMPNNRFLAERTGGTYSTLKVQPAELEDSGVYFCASSQDGGTDTQYFGPGTRLTVL.

In its sample, this clone is large. This sequence joins TRBV11-3 and TRBJ1-1, with 7 bases that match TRBD1. This CDR3 is built from 14 residues. Germline lookup yields CDR1 SGHNT and CDR2 YENEEA. J was trimmed by 2 bases and V by 5 bases; bases with no gene match: 5. CDR3 in amino acids: CASSATGDNTEAFF. Here the CDR3 DNA reads TGTGCCAGCAGCGCTACAGGGGACAACACTGAAGCTTTCTTT.